This T cell receptor (beta chain) came from a study of control samples from healthy donors and cancer patients. Germline V CDR1 and CDR2: SNHLY, FYNNEI. This CDR3 is 12 amino acids long. The ends were cut back, 2 bases at V and 12 bases at J, with 14 bases in the middle. The protocol was immunoSEQ multiplex PCR, while the TCRdb copy is restricted to in-frame clones and leaves out a portion. This sample yields 130,000 or so clones, of which roughly 90% are seen a single time; 3.2% belongs to the top ten. The receptor was derived from a man aged 45 to 65 in good health. The specimen sequenced was blood. The rearrangement uses TRBV2 and TRBJ2-7, with D perhaps TRBD1 or TRBD2 (6 bases each). Here the CDR3 DNA reads TGTGCCAGCAGTGAAAATAGCGGACAGCCGTACTTC. Its protein is CASSENSGQPYF.